The next 8 T cell receptor beta chains were all read from a single sample in a study of blood T cell repertoires in COVID-19. Using immunoSEQ multiplex PCR, the repertoire was profiled, and TCRdb retains in-frame clones only, with some absent. The repertoire has around 260,000 clones, 83% of them found once; the top ten carry approximately 10%. Material for sequencing was peripheral blood. These TCRs come from a woman aged 45-65 years who had recovered from COVID-19.

The chain combines TRBV7-9 with TRBJ2-7; 8 positions agree with TRBD1. Germline assignment: CDR1 SEHNR and CDR2 FQNEAQ (reference sequence). This CDR3 has 13 residues. The V and J ends lost 5 bases and 0 bases, in that order; junction bases with no gene match: 0. For the CDR3, the DNA is TGTGCCAGCAGCACAGGGGGCTCCTACGAGCAGTACTTC. This sequence encodes CASSTGGSYEQYF.

The chain recombines TRBV3-1 (or the pseudogene TRBV3-2) with TRBJ1-6, with 8 bases that match TRBD1. Germline assignment: CDR1 LGHDT and CDR2 YNNKEL (reference sequence). V shed 6 bases and J 6 bases; nucleotides not matched to a gene: 7. The CDR3 consists of 15 residues. CDR3 protein: CASRARQGLNSPLHF. The DNA for the CDR3 is TGTGCCAGCAGGGCTCGACAGGGGCTTAATTCACCCCTCCACTTT.

This sequence joins TRBV4-3 and TRBJ1-2; D possibly corresponds to TRBD1 (5 bases). The CDR3 is 15 amino acids. The V gene's germline CDR1 is LGHNA and CDR2 YSLEER. Trimming stripped 4 bases from V and 5 bases from J, with 17 bases between. The chain's CDR3 is CASSPTALVPYGYTF. CDR3 bases: TGCGCCAGCAGCCCGACAGCGCTAGTCCCTTATGGCTACACCTTC.

The chain joins TRBV5-1 to TRBJ2-1; possible D gene TRBD2, 6 bases. This CDR3 spans 14 amino acids. Trimming pared 5 bases from V and 12 bases from J, leaving 21 bases between. Germline values: CDR1 SGHRS, CDR2 YFSETQ. CDR3 bases: TGCGCCAGCAGACGAGAGGAGGGAGGCCTGGCGCAGTTCTTC. Protein product: CASRREEGGLAQFF.

The chain links TRBV7-2 to TRBJ2-2; 7 bases align to TRBD2. V gave up 2 bases and J gave up 0 bases; unmatched junction bases: 9. This CDR3 is 18 amino acids long. Germline V gene data show CDR1 as SGHTA and CDR2 as FQGNSA. CDR3 sequence: CASSLKTGGVANTGELFF. The CDR3 DNA reads as TGTGCCAGCAGCTTAAAAACGGGGGGAGTCGCGAACACCGGGGAGCTGTTTTTT.

The chain couples TRBV4-3 to TRBJ2-1; a weak D match, TRBD1 (6 bases). Trimming removed 0 bases at V and 4 bases at J, with 16 bases between. The CDR3 covers 17 residues. Germline loops: CDR1 LGHNA, CDR2 YSLEER. Here the CDR3 reads CASSQDRQQGFYNEQFF. The CDR3 bases are TGCGCCAGCAGCCAAGATCGCCAGCAGGGGTTTTACAATGAGCAGTTCTTC.

The chain links TRBV6-5 to TRBJ1-2; the D is unclear. The CDR3 has 13 residues. Germline-derived CDR1 and CDR2 are MNHEY and SVGAGI. V was pared by 6 bases and J by 4 bases, with 12 bases between. CDR3 sequence (DNA): TGTGCCAGCAGAAACGGGATTCTCTATGGCTACACCTTC. Protein: CASRNGILYGYTF.

The chain links TRBV9 to TRBJ1-1; weak D call: TRBD1 (6 bases). The CDR3 totals 13 residues. V was cut by 0 bases and J by 10 bases, with 13 bases left in between. Germline V gene sequence: CDR1 SGDLS, CDR2 YYNGEE. The CDR3 region is CASSVAMEGGAFF. The CDR3 bases are TGTGCCAGCAGCGTAGCGATGGAAGGGGGAGCTTTCTTT.